These 20 T cell receptor beta chains share one sample of origin, sequenced in a study of regulatory T cells in long-lasting Graves disease. Both iRepertoire HTBI primers and Arm-PCR of CDR3 regions were used to build the TCR beta libraries. Via MiXCR, TCRdb re-called the multiplex PCR reads, giving one row per CDR3 protein. The sample lists approximately 470,000 distinct CDR3 sequences, around 15% occurring once. The time point: newly diagnosed GD, antithyroid drugs for less than 3 months. The TCR library was made from RNA that had been extracted from PBMCs in TRIzol. These data also formed part of another study, on T cells in Graves' hyperthyroidism and ophthalmopathy.

Sequencing was performed on peripheral blood mononuclear cells (PBMCs), taken at new diagnosis, from a patient treated with antithyroid drugs. These receptor sequences come from a man aged 40-50 years with Graves disease.

A few counts support this clonotype. The V call is TRBV20-1, the J call TRBJ2-1, with 8 nucleotides matching TRBD2. The CDR3 covers 14 residues. Germline lookup yields CDR1 DFQATT and CDR2 SNEGSKA (reference sequence). V dropped 5 bases and J dropped 8; count of bases not matched to a gene: 11. CDR3 sequence: CSAPFSGMGYEQFF. CDR3 DNA: TGCAGTGCTCCCTTTAGCGGGATGGGATATGAGCAGTTCTTC.

The CDR3 coding sequence is TGCAGTGCTCCCGATGGCCCCCAAGAGACCCAGTACTTC. It specifies CSAPDGPQETQYF. This rearrangement joins TRBV20-1 to TRBJ2-5; no reliable D call. This CDR3 has 13 residues. The V gene's germline CDR1 is DFQATT and CDR2 SNEGSKA (reference sequence). V was clipped by 5 bases and J by 1 base, with 11 bases between them.

This clonotype appeared many times. CDR3 sequence reads: CASSSSGQGTETQYF. In DNA form, the CDR3 reads TGTGCCAGCAGTAGTTCGGGACAGGGTACGGAGACCCAGTACTTC. This chain joins TRBV28 and TRBJ2-5, with 9 bases lining up with TRBD1. CDR3 length: 15 amino acids. Germline CDR1 reads MDHEN; CDR2 reads SYDVKM. The J segment lost 5 bases and the V segment lost 5 bases, leaving 9 bases of the junction unmatched.

In its sample, this clonotype was seen a few times. This chain joins TRBV4-2 and TRBJ1-6, with a tentative D call TRBD1 (5 bases). The V end lost 1 base, the J end lost 3 bases, and 10 bases lay between the germline ends. Germline CDR1 reads LGHNA; CDR2 reads YNFKEQ. This CDR3 contains 16 residues. In DNA, the CDR3 is TGTGCCAGCAGCCAAGGTTCTCAGGGCTATAATTCACCCCTCCACTTT. Protein: CASSQGSQGYNSPLHF.

This rearrangement joins TRBV6-5 to TRBJ2-5, with a weak D call TRBD1 (6 bases). The germline gives CDR1 MNHEY, CDR2 SVGAGI. This CDR3 region has 15 residues. Trimming left V 2 bases short and J 1 base short, with 11 bases between. CDR3 sequence reads: CASSYMDSPQETQYF. The CDR3 DNA sequence: TGTGCCAGCAGTTACATGGACAGCCCCCAAGAGACCCAGTACTTC.

This clonotype was counted ten times or more. V usage is TRBV6-2 or TRBV6-3 and J usage is TRBJ2-2; D unclear. The V end lost 2 bases, the J end lost 0 bases, and 7 bases lay between the germline ends. The V gene's germline CDR1 is MNHEY and CDR2 SVGEGT. The CDR3 is 15 residues long. The CDR3 loop is CASSYIQANTGELFF. The CDR3 DNA is TGTGCCAGCAGTTACATTCAGGCGAACACCGGGGAGCTGTTTTTT.

This clonotype occurred many times. This chain uses TRBV11-2 with TRBJ2-2; D remains ambiguous. The CDR3 length is 14 residues. Germline V gene lookup returns CDR1 SGHAT and CDR2 FQNNGV. V was pared by 4 bases and J by 6 bases, with 12 bases between. Here the CDR3 DNA reads TGTGCCAGCAGCTCATCGGTGCTGGCCGGGGAGCTGTTTTTT. This codes for CASSSSVLAGELFF. Supplemented by reference TRBV11-2 and TRBJ2-2, the full variable domain reads EAGVAQSPRYKIIEKRQSVAFWCNPISGHATLYWYQQILGQGPKLLIQFQNNGVVDDSQLPKDRFSAERLKGVDSTLKIQPAKLEDSAVYLCASSSSVLAGELFFGEGSRLTVL.

In this sample, this clonotype turned up many times. The rearrangement uses TRBV11-2 and TRBJ2-1; 9 bases map to TRBD2. Germline values: CDR1 SGHAT, CDR2 FQNNGV. This CDR3 contains 16 residues. Trimming at V came to 1 base and at J to 4 bases, leaving 5 bases not matched to a gene. CDR3 region: CASSLVSTSGYNEQFF. CDR3 bases: TGTGCCAGCAGCTTAGTGTCGACTAGCGGTTACAATGAGCAGTTCTTC. Combining the CDR3 with reference TRBV11-2 and TRBJ2-1 gives the whole variable domain EAGVAQSPRYKIIEKRQSVAFWCNPISGHATLYWYQQILGQGPKLLIQFQNNGVVDDSQLPKDRFSAERLKGVDSTLKIQPAKLEDSAVYLCASSLVSTSGYNEQFFGPGTRLTVL.

This clonotype has more than one count but fewer than ten. The chain links TRBV7-2 to TRBJ1-6; D may be TRBD1 (5 bases). This CDR3 comprises 17 residues. The V end lost 1 base, the J end lost 1 base, and 11 bases lay between the germline ends. Germline CDR1 and CDR2: SGHTA and FQGNSA. This chain's CDR3 is CASSLVGRVSYNSPLHF. The CDR3 DNA follows: TGTGCCAGCAGCTTAGTGGGCAGGGTTTCCTATAATTCACCCCTCCACTTT. Full variable domain (remainder filled in from reference TRBV7-2 and TRBJ1-6): GAGVSQSPSNKVTEKGKDVELRCDPISGHTALYWYRQSLGQGLEFLIYFQGNSAPDKSGLPSDRFSAERTGGSVSTLTIQRTQQEDSAVYLCASSLVGRVSYNSPLHFGNGTRLTVT.

The chain couples TRBV28 to TRBJ2-3; 11 nucleotides line up with TRBD2. The CDR3 totals 15 residues. With 9 bases clipped from V and 4 bases from J, the junction kept 9 bases outside the gene matches. Germline assignment: CDR1 MDHEN and CDR2 SYDVKM. CDR3 DNA sequence: TGTGCCAGTGTTCTAGCGGGAGGAACGCCAGATACGCAGTATTTT. This gives the protein CASVLAGGTPDTQYF.

At least ten counts were recorded for this clonotype. The chain links TRBV5-1 to TRBJ1-2; no clear D gene. Germline values: CDR1 SGHRS, CDR2 YFSETQ. The ends were cut back, 4 bases at V and 4 bases at J, with 17 bases in the middle. The CDR3 covers 15 residues. The CDR3 DNA sequence: TGCGCCAGCAGCCCCCGGGCAGGAGCCTCCTATGGCTACACCTTC. Encoded protein: CASSPRAGASYGYTF. Looking up the rest from reference TRBV5-1 and TRBJ1-2 gives the full variable domain: KAGVTQTPRYLIKTRGQQVTLSCSPISGHRSVSWYQQTPGQGLQFLFEYFSETQRNKGNFPGRFSGRQFSNSRSEMNVSTLELGDSALYLCASSPRAGASYGYTFGSGTRLTVV.

This clonotype was recorded many times. The J gene is TRBJ1-1, the V gene TRBV5-5; 7 bases fit TRBD1. The CDR3 has 16 amino acids. Germline CDR1 reads SGHKS; CDR2 reads YYEKEE (reference sequence). V was pared by 4 bases and J by 1 base, with 10 bases of the junction left unmatched. CDR3 DNA: TGTGCCAGCAGCCCCAAGACAGGGTACGAGAACACTGAAGCTTTCTTT. Amino acids: CASSPKTGYENTEAFF.

This clonotype was picked up many times. The J gene is TRBJ2-3, the V gene TRBV6-1; maybe TRBD1 (5 bases). CDR1 and CDR2 from the germline V gene are MNHNS and SASEGT. Trimming stripped 5 bases from V and 0 bases from J, with 12 bases between. The CDR3 is 15 residues long. CDR3 sequence: CASSMRQTSTDTQYF. Here the CDR3 DNA reads TGTGCCAGCAGTATGCGACAGACTAGCACAGATACGCAGTATTTT.

This clonotype was observed a few times. The chain uses TRBV9 and TRBJ2-2; no clear D. CDR3 length equals 15 residues. Germline CDR1 SGDLS, CDR2 YYNGEE. Between the trimmed V and J ends, which lost 0 bases and 7 bases, there was a span of 13 bases. The CDR3 coding sequence is TGTGCCAGCAGCGTAGGCCAACGGCGTGGCGGGGAGCTGTTTTTT. Its protein product is CASSVGQRRGGELFF.

The chain joins TRBV14 to TRBJ1-6; TRBD1 might be the D (5 bases). Trimming left V 2 bases short and J 7 bases short, with 12 bases between. Germline CDR1 and CDR2: SGHDN and FVKESK. This CDR3 spans 15 amino acids. The CDR3 region has the DNA TGTGCCAGCAGCCAATGGTCCGGGGCCAATTCACCCCTCCACTTT. Its translation: CASSQWSGANSPLHF.

There are many counts of this clonotype. This chain joins TRBV2 and TRBJ2-5; weak D call: TRBD1 (5 bases). The V end lost 7 bases, the J end lost 12 bases, and 15 bases lay between the germline ends. The germline gives CDR1 SNHLY, CDR2 FYNNEI. This CDR3 is built from 11 residues. CDR3 sequence: CASTVGRSEYF. CDR3 nucleotide sequence: TGTGCCAGCACTGTGGGGCGGTCCGAGTACTTC. Full variable domain (outside the CDR3, taken from reference TRBV2 and TRBJ2-5): EPEVTQTPSHQVTQMGQEVILRCVPISNHLYFYWYRQILGQKVEFLVSFYNNEISEKSEIFDDQFSVERPDGSNFTLKIRSTKLEDSAMYFCASTVGRSEYFGPGTRLLVL.

Points on this clonotype: One end of the junction fails to match germline, which may point to a read error. V gene TRBV7-7 combines with J gene TRBJ2-3; D gene ambiguous. Germline CDR1 and CDR2: SSHAT and FNYEAQ (reference sequence). CDR3 length: 15 residues. The CDR3 sequence is CASSSTDSSTDTQYF. The CDR3 nucleotides read TGTGCTAGCAGCTCTACCGACTCTAGCACAGATACGCAGTATTTT. The whole variable domain, remainder taken from reference TRBV7-7 and TRBJ2-3, is GAGVSQSPRYKVTKRGQDVTLRCDPISSHATLYWYQQALGQGPEFLTYFNYEAQPDKSGLPSDRFSAERPEGSISTLTIQRTEQRDSAMYRCASSSTDSSTDTQYFGPGTRLTVL.

This clonotype was counted many times. The J gene is TRBJ2-3, the V gene TRBV2, with 12 bases matching TRBD2. Trimming removed 6 bases from V and 6 bases from J; junction bases left unmatched: 4. This CDR3 is 14 amino acids long. The germline V gene has CDR1 SNHLY and CDR2 FYNNEI. The CDR3 protein is CASRVGTSGDTQYF. CDR3 sequence (DNA): TGTGCCAGCAGGGTAGGGACTAGCGGGGATACGCAGTATTTT.

This clonotype was counted between two and nine times. This chain joins TRBV28 and TRBJ2-7; TRBD1 matches at 8 bases. CDR1 is MDHEN, CDR2 SYDVKM, per germline. The trim removed 6 bases at V and 3 bases at J, leaving 10 bases unmatched. CDR3 length: 15 residues. CDR3 protein: CASRSQGADDYEQYF. DNA of the CDR3: TGTGCCAGCAGATCCCAGGGGGCCGACGACTACGAGCAGTACTTC.

The chain combines TRBV20-1 with TRBJ2-7, with 12 bases matching TRBD2. Per the germline V gene, CDR1 is DFQATT and CDR2 is SNEGSKA (reference sequence). V lost 2 bases, J lost 2 bases, and 4 bases stayed unmatched. This CDR3 region has 15 residues. The CDR3 coding sequence is TGCAGTGCTAGATACGGACTAGCGGGGACCTACGAGCAGTACTTC. Translation: CSARYGLAGTYEQYF.